These 2 T cell receptor beta chains were sequenced from one sample in a study of T-cell reconstitution after alpha-beta-depleted transplantation in children. TCRbeta library construction was performed incorporating unique molecular identifiers. TCRdb re-called the PCR reads with MiXCR, one entry per CDR3 protein. The data show 150,000 to 200,000 distinct CDR3 sequences, with more than 6.5% seen just once and 3% to 3.5% held by the top ten. Sequencing was performed on PBMCs from the stem cell graft donor, taken from the stem cell graft. These receptors were collected from a human donor who donated a stem cell graft to a child with Wiskott-Aldrich syndrome.

This clonotype was seen more than once but under ten times. The chain carries TRBV7-8 and TRBJ2-7; the D gene is possibly TRBD1 (5 bases). Germline assignment: CDR1 SGHVS and CDR2 FQNEAQ. This CDR3 comprises 15 residues. The ends were cut back, 2 bases at V and 1 base at J, with 12 bases in the middle. In DNA, the CDR3 is TGTGCCAGCAGCTTAACACAAGGGGTTTCCTACGAGCAGTACTTC. Translating it yields CASSLTQGVSYEQYF.

This clonotype has at least ten counts. V gene TRBV6-5 combines with J gene TRBJ2-3; TRBD1 is a possible D gene (6 bases). With 7 bases removed from V and 6 bases from J, the gap between germline ends came to 11 bases. This CDR3 has 12 amino acids. Germline V lookup: CDR1 MNHEY, CDR2 SVGAGI. CDR3 sequence (DNA): TGTGCCAGCATCTCGAGGGGGGATACGCAGTATTTT. The encoded protein is CASISRGDTQYF.